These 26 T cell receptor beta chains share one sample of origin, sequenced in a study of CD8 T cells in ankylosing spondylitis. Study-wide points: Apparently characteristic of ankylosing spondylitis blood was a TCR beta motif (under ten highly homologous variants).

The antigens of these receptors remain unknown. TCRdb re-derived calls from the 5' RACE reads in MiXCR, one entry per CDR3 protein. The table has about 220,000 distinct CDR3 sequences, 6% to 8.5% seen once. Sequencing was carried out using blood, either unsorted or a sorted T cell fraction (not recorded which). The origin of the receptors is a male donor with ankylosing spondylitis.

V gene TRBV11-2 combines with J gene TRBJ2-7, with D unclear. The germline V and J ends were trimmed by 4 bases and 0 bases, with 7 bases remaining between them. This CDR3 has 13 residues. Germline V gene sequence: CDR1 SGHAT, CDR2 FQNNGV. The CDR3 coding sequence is TGTGCCAGCAGCTCGGCACGCTCCTACGAGCAGTACTTC. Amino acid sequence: CASSSARSYEQYF.

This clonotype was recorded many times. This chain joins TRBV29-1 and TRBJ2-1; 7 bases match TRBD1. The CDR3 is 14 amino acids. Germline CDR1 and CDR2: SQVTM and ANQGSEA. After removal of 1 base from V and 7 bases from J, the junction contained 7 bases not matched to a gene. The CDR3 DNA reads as TGCAGCGTTGAAGTTAGGGGGCACGGAAATGAGCAGTTCTTC. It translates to CSVEVRGHGNEQFF.

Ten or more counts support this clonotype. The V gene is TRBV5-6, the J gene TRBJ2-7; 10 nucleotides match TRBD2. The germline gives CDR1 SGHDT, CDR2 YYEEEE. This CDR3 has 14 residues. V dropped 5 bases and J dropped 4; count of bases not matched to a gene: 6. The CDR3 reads CASSYPGLAYEQYF. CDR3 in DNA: TGTGCCAGCAGTTATCCGGGACTAGCGTACGAGCAGTACTTC.

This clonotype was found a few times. The CDR3 DNA sequence: TGTGCCAGCAGTGAAGAGCGCGGACAGGAGAACACTGAAGCTTTCTTT. This sequence encodes CASSEERGQENTEAFF. The rearrangement joins TRBV6-4 to TRBJ1-1; 7 nucleotides align to TRBD1. The V gene's germline CDR1 is MRHNA and CDR2 SNTAGT. This CDR3 spans 16 amino acids. V dropped 3 bases and J dropped 1; count of bases not matched to a gene: 8.

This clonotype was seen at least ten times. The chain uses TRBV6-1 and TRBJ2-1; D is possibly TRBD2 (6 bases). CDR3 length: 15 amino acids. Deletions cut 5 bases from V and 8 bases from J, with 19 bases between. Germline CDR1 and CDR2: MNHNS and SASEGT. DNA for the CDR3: TGTGCCAGCAGTCGGACTAATGGGCCCTGGGATGAGCAGTTCTTC. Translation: CASSRTNGPWDEQFF.

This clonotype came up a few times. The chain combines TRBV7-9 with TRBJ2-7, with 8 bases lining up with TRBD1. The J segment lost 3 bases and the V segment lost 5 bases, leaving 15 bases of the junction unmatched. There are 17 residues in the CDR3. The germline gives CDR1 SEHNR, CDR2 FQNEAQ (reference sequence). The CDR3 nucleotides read TGTGCCAGCAGCCCTCAGGGTGCAGGACAGGGAAACTACGAGCAGTACTTC. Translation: CASSPQGAGQGNYEQYF.

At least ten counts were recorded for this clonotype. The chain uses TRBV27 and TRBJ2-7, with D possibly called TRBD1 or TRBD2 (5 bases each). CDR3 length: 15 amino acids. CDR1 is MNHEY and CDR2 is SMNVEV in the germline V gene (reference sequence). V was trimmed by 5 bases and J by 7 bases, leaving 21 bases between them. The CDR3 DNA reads TGTGCCAGCAGTGCCCGGGACGGTGGGTTTCTGGAGCAGTACTTC. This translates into CASSARDGGFLEQYF.

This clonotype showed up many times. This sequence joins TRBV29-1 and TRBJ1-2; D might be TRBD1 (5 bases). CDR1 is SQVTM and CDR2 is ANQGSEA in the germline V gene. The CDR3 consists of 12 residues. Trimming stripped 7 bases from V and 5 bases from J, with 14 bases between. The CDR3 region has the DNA TGCAGCGCAGAGGGGCGGAATTATGGCTACACCTTC. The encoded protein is CSAEGRNYGYTF.

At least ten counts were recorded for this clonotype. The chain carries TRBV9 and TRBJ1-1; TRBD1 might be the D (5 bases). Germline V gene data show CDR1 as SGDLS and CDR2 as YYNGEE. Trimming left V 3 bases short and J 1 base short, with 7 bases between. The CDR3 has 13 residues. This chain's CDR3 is CASSAGANTEAFF. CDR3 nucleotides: TGTGCCAGCAGCGCTGGGGCGAACACTGAAGCTTTCTTT.

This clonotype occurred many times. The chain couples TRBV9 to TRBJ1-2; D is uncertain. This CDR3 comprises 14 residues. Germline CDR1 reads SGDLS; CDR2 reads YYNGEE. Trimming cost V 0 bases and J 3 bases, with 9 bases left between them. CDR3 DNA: TGTGCCAGCAGCGTAGGAATAATGGACTATGGCTACACCTTC. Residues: CASSVGIMDYGYTF.

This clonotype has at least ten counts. The CDR3 reads CASSSGEVPYEQYF. The CDR3 DNA reads as TGTGCCAGCAGCTCGGGAGAGGTACCCTACGAGCAGTACTTC. V usage is TRBV7-9 and J usage is TRBJ2-7; D might be TRBD2 (6 bases). In germline, CDR1 is SEHNR, CDR2 FQNEAQ (reference sequence). Between the trimmed V and J ends, which lost 4 bases and 2 bases, there was a span of 12 bases. CDR3 length: 14 residues. The full variable domain, rest sourced from reference TRBV7-9 and TRBJ2-7, is DTGVSQNPRHKITKRGQNVTFRCDPISEHNRLYWYRQTLGQGPEFLTYFQNEAQLEKSRLLSDRFSAERPKGSFSTLEIQRTEQGDSAMYLCASSSGEVPYEQYFGPGTRLTVT.

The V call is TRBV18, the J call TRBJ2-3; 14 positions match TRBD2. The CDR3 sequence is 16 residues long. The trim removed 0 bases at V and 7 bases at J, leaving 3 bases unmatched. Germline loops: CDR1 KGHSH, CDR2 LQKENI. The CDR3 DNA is TGTGCCAGCTCACCACCGGGACTAGCGGGAGTACATACGCAGTATTTT. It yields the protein CASSPPGLAGVHTQYF.

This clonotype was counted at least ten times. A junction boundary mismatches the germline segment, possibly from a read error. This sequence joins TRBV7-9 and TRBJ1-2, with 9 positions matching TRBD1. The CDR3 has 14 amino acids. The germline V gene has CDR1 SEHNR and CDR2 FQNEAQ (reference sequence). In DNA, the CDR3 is TGTGCCAGCACCTTAGCCGGGACAGGGTCCGGCTACACCTTC. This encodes CASTLAGTGSGYTF.

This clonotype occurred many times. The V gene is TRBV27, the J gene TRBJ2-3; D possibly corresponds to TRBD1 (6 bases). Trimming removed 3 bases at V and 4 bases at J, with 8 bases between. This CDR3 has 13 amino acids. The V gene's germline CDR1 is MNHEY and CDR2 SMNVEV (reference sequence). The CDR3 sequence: CASSFPGADTQYF. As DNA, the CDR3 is TGTGCCAGCAGTTTCCCAGGGGCAGATACGCAGTATTTT.

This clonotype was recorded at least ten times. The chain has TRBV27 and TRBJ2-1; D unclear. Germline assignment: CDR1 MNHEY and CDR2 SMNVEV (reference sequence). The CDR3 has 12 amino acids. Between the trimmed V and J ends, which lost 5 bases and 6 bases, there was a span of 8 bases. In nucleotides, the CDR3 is TGTGCCAGCAGTCCCAGCCTCAATGAGCAGTTCTTC. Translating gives CASSPSLNEQFF.

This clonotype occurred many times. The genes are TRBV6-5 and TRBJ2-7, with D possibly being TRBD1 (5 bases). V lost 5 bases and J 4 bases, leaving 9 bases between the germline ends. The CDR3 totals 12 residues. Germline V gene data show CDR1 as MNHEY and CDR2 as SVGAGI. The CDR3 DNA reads TGTGCCAGCAGTAGGGGCCGTTACGAGCAGTACTTC. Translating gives CASSRGRYEQYF.

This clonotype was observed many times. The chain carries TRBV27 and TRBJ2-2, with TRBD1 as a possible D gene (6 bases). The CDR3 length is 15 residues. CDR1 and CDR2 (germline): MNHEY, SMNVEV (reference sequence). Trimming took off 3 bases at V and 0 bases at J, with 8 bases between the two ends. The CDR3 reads CASSFGTTNTGELFF. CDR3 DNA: TGTGCCAGCAGTTTTGGGACAACGAACACCGGGGAGCTGTTTTTT.

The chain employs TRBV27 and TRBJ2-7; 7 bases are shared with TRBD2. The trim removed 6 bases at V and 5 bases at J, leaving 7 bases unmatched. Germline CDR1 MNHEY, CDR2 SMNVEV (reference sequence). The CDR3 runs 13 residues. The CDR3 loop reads CASSPGGDHEQYF. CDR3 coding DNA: TGTGCCAGCAGCCCTGGGGGGGACCACGAGCAGTACTTC.

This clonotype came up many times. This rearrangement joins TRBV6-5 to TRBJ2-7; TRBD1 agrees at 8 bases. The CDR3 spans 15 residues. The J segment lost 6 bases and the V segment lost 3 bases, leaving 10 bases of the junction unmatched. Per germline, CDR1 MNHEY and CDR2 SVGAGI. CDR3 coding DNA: TGTGCCAGCAGTTATTGGACAGGGACCCTATCCGAGCAGTACTTC. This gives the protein CASSYWTGTLSEQYF.

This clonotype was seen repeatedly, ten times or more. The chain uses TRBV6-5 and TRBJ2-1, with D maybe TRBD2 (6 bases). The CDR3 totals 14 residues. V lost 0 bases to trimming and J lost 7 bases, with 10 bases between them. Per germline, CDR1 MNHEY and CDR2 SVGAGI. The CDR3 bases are TGTGCCAGCAGTTACTCTGGAGGGGCAAATGAGCAGTTCTTC. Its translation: CASSYSGGANEQFF.

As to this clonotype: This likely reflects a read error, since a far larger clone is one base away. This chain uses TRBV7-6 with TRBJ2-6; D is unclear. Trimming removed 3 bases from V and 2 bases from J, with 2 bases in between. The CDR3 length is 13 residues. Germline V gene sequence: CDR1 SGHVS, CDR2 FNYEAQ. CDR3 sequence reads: CASSFAGANVLTF. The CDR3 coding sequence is TGTGCCAGCAGCTTCGCTGGGGCCAACGTCCTGACTTTC.

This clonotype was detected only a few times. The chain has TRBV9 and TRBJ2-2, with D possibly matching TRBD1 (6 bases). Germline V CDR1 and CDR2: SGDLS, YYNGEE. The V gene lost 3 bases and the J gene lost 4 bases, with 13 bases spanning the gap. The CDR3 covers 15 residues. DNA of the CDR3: TGTGCCAGCAGCGCTCAGGGGATCGGCACCGGGGAGCTGTTTTTT. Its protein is CASSAQGIGTGELFF.

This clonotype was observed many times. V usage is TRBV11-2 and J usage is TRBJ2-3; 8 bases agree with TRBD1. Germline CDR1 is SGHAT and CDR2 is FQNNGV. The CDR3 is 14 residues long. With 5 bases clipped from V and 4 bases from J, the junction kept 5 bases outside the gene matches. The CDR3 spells CASSPWTGPDTQYF. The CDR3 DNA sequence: TGTGCCAGCAGCCCATGGACAGGGCCAGATACGCAGTATTTT.

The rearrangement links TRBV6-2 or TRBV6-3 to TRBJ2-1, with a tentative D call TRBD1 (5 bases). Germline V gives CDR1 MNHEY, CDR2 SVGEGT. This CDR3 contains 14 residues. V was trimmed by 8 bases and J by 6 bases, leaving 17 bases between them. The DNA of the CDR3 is TGTGCCAGCGACCCATCAGGGTACCTCAATGAGCAGTTCTTC. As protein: CASDPSGYLNEQFF.

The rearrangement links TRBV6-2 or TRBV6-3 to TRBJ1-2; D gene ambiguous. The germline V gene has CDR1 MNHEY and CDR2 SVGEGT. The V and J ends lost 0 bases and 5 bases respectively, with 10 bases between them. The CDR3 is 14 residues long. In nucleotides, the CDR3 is TGTGCCAGCAGTTACTCCACTGACTGGTATGGCTACACCTTC. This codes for CASSYSTDWYGYTF.

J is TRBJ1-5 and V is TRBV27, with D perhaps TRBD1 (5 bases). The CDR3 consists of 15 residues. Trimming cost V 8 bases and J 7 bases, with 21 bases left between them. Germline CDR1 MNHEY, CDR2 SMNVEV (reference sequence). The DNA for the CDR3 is TGTGCCAGCCGTCTGACTGGGGGTCCAGGACAGCCCCAGCATTTT. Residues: CASRLTGGPGQPQHF.